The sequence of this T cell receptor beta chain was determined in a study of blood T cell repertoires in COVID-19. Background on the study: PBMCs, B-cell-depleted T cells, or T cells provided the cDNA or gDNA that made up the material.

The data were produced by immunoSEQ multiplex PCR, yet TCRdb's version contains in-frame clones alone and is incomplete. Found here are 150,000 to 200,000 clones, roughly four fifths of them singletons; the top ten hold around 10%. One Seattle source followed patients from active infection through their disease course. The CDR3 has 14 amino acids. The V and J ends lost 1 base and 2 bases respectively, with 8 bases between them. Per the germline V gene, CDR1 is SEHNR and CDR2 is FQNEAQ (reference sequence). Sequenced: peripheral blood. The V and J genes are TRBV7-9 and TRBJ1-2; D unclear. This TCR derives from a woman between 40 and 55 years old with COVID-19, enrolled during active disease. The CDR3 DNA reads TGTGCCAGCAGCTTAGGCGTCATGAACTATGGCTACACCTTC. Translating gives CASSLGVMNYGYTF. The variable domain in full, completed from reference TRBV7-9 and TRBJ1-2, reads DTGVSQNPRHKITKRGQNVTFRCDPISEHNRLYWYRQTLGQGPEFLTYFQNEAQLEKSRLLSDRFSAERPKGSFSTLEIQRTEQGDSAMYLCASSLGVMNYGYTFGSGTRLTVV.